Below are 2 T cell receptor beta chains sequenced from a single sample in a study of CD8+ T cells in alopecia areata. As for treatment: oral pan-JAK inhibitor, 5-10 mg twice daily. In each case, RNA was isolated and then reverse transcribed into cDNA as the sequencing template. Libraries were prepared by immunoSEQ multiplex PCR; TCRdb keeps only in-frame clonotypes and omits some of them. The sample includes fewer than 250,000 clones, approximately 56% of them seen just once. Source: CD4+ T cells sorted from blood, taken at week 4, from a patient treated with tofacitinib. These receptors all come from a human donor with alopecia areata.

The chain has TRBV27 and TRBJ2-6; TRBD1 matches at 10 bases. Germline lookup yields CDR1 MNHEY and CDR2 SMNVEV (reference sequence). Germline trimming cut 2 bases from V and 2 bases from J; bases unmatched to any gene: 6. CDR3 size: 18 residues. DNA for the CDR3: TGTGCCAGCAGTTTAGCCGGACAGGGGGTGACTGGGGCCAACGTCCTGACTTTC. Protein product: CASSLAGQGVTGANVLTF.

This clone appeared a single time. The chain links TRBV19 to TRBJ1-1; D ambiguous. V was pared by 6 bases and J by 3 bases, with 17 bases between. The germline V gene has CDR1 LNHDA and CDR2 SQIVND (reference sequence). CDR3 length: 15 residues. CDR3 DNA sequence: TGTGCCAGTAGCTCCATCCGGGGAGGCGACACTGAAGCTTTCTTT. It encodes CASSSIRGGDTEAFF.